These 22 T cell receptor beta chains originate from one sample sequenced in a study of blood T cell repertoires in COVID-19. Only in-frame clones appear in the TCRdb table, and some are missing; sequencing was by immunoSEQ multiplex PCR. The sample holds 250,000 to 300,000 clones, 80% to 95% seen once. The sequenced sample consisted of PBMCs or T cells enriched from blood (not recorded which). The receptors were gathered from a woman in her 30s who had recovered from COVID-19.

The J gene is TRBJ2-7, the V gene TRBV5-8, with a weak D call TRBD2 (6 bases). This CDR3 has 13 residues. The ends were cut back, 5 bases at V and 12 bases at J, with 21 bases in the middle. Germline assignment: CDR1 SGHTS and CDR2 YDEGEE. CDR3 in amino acids: CASSLPGETFVYF. The CDR3 bases are TGTGCCAGCAGTCTTCCGGGAGAAACATTTGTGTACTTC. Full variable domain (rest looked up from reference TRBV5-8 and TRBJ2-7): EAGVTQSPTHLIKTRGQQATLRCSPISGHTSVYWYQQALGLGLQFLLWYDEGEERNRGNFPPRFSGRQFPNYSSELNVNALELEDSALYLCASSLPGETFVYFGPGTRLTVT.

This clone was counted once. The J gene is TRBJ2-1, the V gene TRBV30; unclear D gene. The CDR3 sequence is 12 residues long. Germline values: CDR1 GTSNPN, CDR2 SVGIG (reference sequence). V was cut by 2 bases and J by 3 bases, with 5 bases left in between. For the CDR3, the DNA is TGTGCCTGGAGTACTGACTACAATGAGCAGTTCTTC. As protein: CAWSTDYNEQFF.

This clone was observed once. This rearrangement joins TRBV27 to TRBJ1-1; possibly TRBD1 for D (6 bases). Germline-derived CDR1 and CDR2 are MNHEY and SMNVEV (reference sequence). Trimming stripped 6 bases from V and 3 bases from J, with 14 bases between. The CDR3 extends over 14 amino acids. CDR3 in DNA: TGTGCCAGCAGCCCCGGACAGTACCACACTGAAGCTTTCTTT. Translating it yields CASSPGQYHTEAFF.

V usage is TRBV19 and J usage is TRBJ2-7; 11 positions match TRBD1. V gave up 5 bases and J gave up 4 bases; unmatched junction bases: 13. Germline CDR1 reads LNHDA; CDR2 reads SQIVND (reference sequence). The length of the CDR3 is 17 residues. The CDR3 nucleotides are TGTGCCAGTAGTTTGACCGGGACAGGGGGTTTTCGATACGAGCAGTACTTC. Its protein is CASSLTGTGGFRYEQYF.

The chain uses TRBV3-1 (or the pseudogene TRBV3-2) and TRBJ2-5, with D possibly being TRBD2 (6 bases). V lost 1 base, J lost 6 bases, and 12 bases lay in between. The CDR3 runs to 14 residues. CDR1 is LGHDT, CDR2 YNNKEL, per germline (reference sequence). The CDR3: CASSQGEERKTQYF. The CDR3 bases are TGTGCCAGCAGCCAAGGGGAGGAGAGGAAGACCCAGTACTTC.

The rearrangement joins TRBV7-3 to TRBJ2-6; no clear D gene. The CDR3 covers 15 residues. With 4 bases removed from V and 0 bases from J, the gap between germline ends came to 7 bases. The germline V gene has CDR1 SGHTA and CDR2 FQGTGA. The CDR3 region is CASSSGSSGANVLTF. The CDR3 region has the DNA TGTGCCAGCAGCTCCGGTTCCTCTGGGGCCAACGTCCTGACTTTC.

The chain combines TRBV18 with TRBJ1-1; tentative D call: TRBD1 (5 bases). Trimming removed 0 bases at V and 1 base at J, with 15 bases between. CDR1 KGHSH and CDR2 LQKENI come from the germline V gene. The CDR3 is made up of 17 amino acids. The CDR3 bases are TGTGCCAGCTCACCACCGGGGGGGTGGGATGCGAACACTGAAGCTTTCTTT. Translated: CASSPPGGWDANTEAFF.

V gene TRBV3-1 (or the pseudogene TRBV3-2) combines with J gene TRBJ1-2; 7 nucleotides match TRBD1. Trimming took 4 bases from V and 8 from J; bases not matched to a gene: 13. The germline V gene encodes CDR1 LGHDT and CDR2 YNNKEL (reference sequence). The CDR3 contains 15 residues. Written as DNA, the CDR3 is TGTGCCAGCAGCCCGACAGGGATCACGTATTACGGCTACACCTTC. Translated: CASSPTGITYYGYTF.

The rearrangement joins TRBV28 to TRBJ1-1, with 9 bases aligning to TRBD1. Germline loops: CDR1 MDHEN, CDR2 SYDVKM. With V trimmed by 5 bases and J by 5 bases, 9 bases remained unmatched. This CDR3 is built from 15 residues. For the CDR3, the DNA is TGTGCCAGCAGTAAGTCGGGACAGGGAGGGACTGAAGCTTTCTTT. Translated: CASSKSGQGGTEAFF.

This clone has only one observation. This chain uses TRBV5-1 with TRBJ2-3; TRBD2 matches 12 bases. The CDR3 length is 16 residues. The V gene's germline CDR1 is SGHRS and CDR2 YFSETQ. After removal of 4 bases from V and 2 bases from J, the junction contained 5 bases not matched to a gene. The CDR3 region has the DNA TGCGCCAGCAGCCTCCTAGCGGGAGGGACCACAGATACGCAGTATTTT. Its translation is CASSLLAGGTTDTQYF.

The chain carries TRBV7-9 and TRBJ1-2; D call uncertain. CDR3 length: 14 residues. Trimming took 4 bases from V and 0 from J, leaving 9 bases between them. The germline V gene has CDR1 SEHNR and CDR2 FQNEAQ (reference sequence). CDR3 nucleotide sequence: TGTGCCAGCAGCTCTATAGAATCTAACTATGGCTACACCTTC. This translates into CASSSIESNYGYTF. Full variable domain (outside the CDR3, taken from reference TRBV7-9 and TRBJ1-2): DTGVSQNPRHKITKRGQNVTFRCDPISEHNRLYWYRQTLGQGPEFLTYFQNEAQLEKSRLLSDRFSAERPKGSFSTLEIQRTEQGDSAMYLCASSSIESNYGYTFGSGTRLTVV.

This clone was counted between two and nine times. This sequence joins TRBV5-1 and TRBJ2-1, with 10 bases matching TRBD2. Germline-derived CDR1 and CDR2 are SGHRS and YFSETQ. This CDR3 contains 15 residues. The J segment lost 3 bases and the V segment lost 2 bases, leaving 2 bases of the junction unmatched. The chain's CDR3 is CASSFLAGDYNEQFF. DNA of the CDR3: TGCGCCAGCAGCTTCCTAGCGGGAGACTACAATGAGCAGTTCTTC.

The V gene is TRBV27, the J gene TRBJ2-7, with 7 positions matching TRBD1. The J segment lost 0 bases and the V segment lost 3 bases, leaving 8 bases of the junction unmatched. CDR3 length: 16 residues. CDR1 is MNHEY, CDR2 SMNVEV, per germline (reference sequence). The CDR3 loop is CASSLRTGRLSYEQYF. The CDR3 DNA reads TGTGCCAGCAGTTTGCGGACAGGACGACTCTCCTACGAGCAGTACTTC.

In DNA form, the CDR3 reads TGTGCCAGCAGCTTAAGACAGGGGGCTGTAGGGGCCAACGTCCTGACTTTC. Translating gives CASSLRQGAVGANVLTF. This sequence joins TRBV7-3 and TRBJ2-6, with 10 bases aligning to TRBD1. Germline V CDR1 and CDR2: SGHTA, FQGTGA. CDR3 size: 17 residues. Unmatched junction bases numbered 4, after V lost 1 base and J lost 4 bases.

V gene TRBV4-1 combines with J gene TRBJ1-2; D call uncertain. This CDR3 region has 15 residues. CDR1 MGHRA and CDR2 YSYEKL come from the germline V gene. V lost 2 bases and J lost 4, with 14 bases in between. In DNA form, the CDR3 reads TGCGCCAGCAGCCAACCCCAGGCAGAGCTCTATGGCTACACCTTC. Its translation is CASSQPQAELYGYTF.

The chain combines TRBV7-8 with TRBJ2-2, with 13 nucleotides matching TRBD2. Germline trimming cut 3 bases from V and 3 bases from J; bases unmatched to any gene: 10. The germline V gene encodes CDR1 SGHVS and CDR2 FQNEAQ. There are 19 residues in the CDR3. The CDR3 here is CASSFRPTSGRKHTGELFF. CDR3 nucleotide sequence: TGTGCCAGCAGCTTCCGACCGACTAGCGGGAGGAAACACACCGGGGAGCTGTTTTTT.

The rearrangement joins TRBV9 to TRBJ2-1, with 9 bases identical to TRBD2. The CDR3 totals 16 residues. CDR1 and CDR2 (germline): SGDLS, YYNGEE. Trimming removed 0 bases from V and 2 bases from J; junction bases left unmatched: 3. CDR3 amino acids: CASSVGSSGTYNEQFF. The CDR3 region has the DNA TGTGCCAGCAGCGTAGGGTCTAGCGGGACCTACAATGAGCAGTTCTTC.

The V gene is TRBV4-2, the J gene TRBJ2-4; TRBD2 matches 10 bases. This CDR3 comprises 15 residues. CDR1 LGHNA and CDR2 YNFKEQ come from the germline V gene. Losses at the gene ends were 2 bases for V and 6 bases for J; bases not matched to a gene: 4. The CDR3 is CASSQTGLAVNIQYF. CDR3 sequence (DNA): TGTGCCAGCAGCCAAACCGGACTAGCGGTAAACATTCAGTACTTC.

The chain uses TRBV28 and TRBJ1-1; TRBD1 is a possible D gene (6 bases). V was cut by 4 bases and J by 4 bases, with 16 bases left in between. The CDR3 consists of 15 residues. CDR1 and CDR2 from the germline V gene are MDHEN and SYDVKM. Here the CDR3 reads CASSYPQGRITEAFF. The CDR3 DNA follows: TGTGCCAGCAGTTATCCACAGGGACGTATCACTGAAGCTTTCTTT.

This clone was seen only once. This rearrangement joins TRBV2 to TRBJ2-7, with TRBD1 matching 8 bases. CDR1 and CDR2 from the germline V gene are SNHLY and FYNNEI. The V segment lost 6 bases and the J segment 0 bases; nucleotides outside the gene matches: 7. The CDR3 runs to 15 residues. CDR3 coding DNA: TGTGCCAGCAGAAAGACAGGGGCCAGCTCCTACGAGCAGTACTTC. Protein product: CASRKTGASSYEQYF. Based on the CDR3 plus reference TRBV2 and TRBJ2-7, the full variable domain is EPEVTQTPSHQVTQMGQEVILRCVPISNHLYFYWYRQILGQKVEFLVSFYNNEISEKSEIFDDQFSVERPDGSNFTLKIRSTKLEDSAMYFCASRKTGASSYEQYFGPGTRLTVT.

This clone was seen a single time. V is TRBV30 and J is TRBJ1-3, with D maybe TRBD1 (5 bases). With 4 bases removed from V and 2 bases from J, the gap between germline ends came to 12 bases. The CDR3 has 14 amino acids. Looked up from germline, CDR1 is GTSNPN and CDR2 is SVGIG (reference sequence). The CDR3 loop reads CAWTQGSTGNTIYF. The CDR3 DNA reads TGTGCCTGGACCCAGGGTAGTACTGGAAACACCATATATTTT.

The rearrangement links TRBV5-6 to TRBJ1-2, with 9 bases identical to TRBD1. V shed 2 bases, J shed 5 bases, and the junction held 4 bases outside the gene matches. The germline CDR1 and CDR2 sequences are SGHDT and YYEEEE. The CDR3 has 14 amino acids. This chain's CDR3 is CASSFGDRVYGYTF. Here the CDR3 DNA reads TGTGCCAGCAGCTTCGGGGACAGGGTTTATGGCTACACCTTC.